The 16 T cell receptor beta chains in this list originate from one sample, sequenced in a study of Ad26.COV2.S vaccination and SARS-CoV-2 variants. Some clones are missing from TCRdb's copy, which holds only in-frame ones; the method was immunoSEQ multiplex PCR. The table lists about 320,000 clones, 85% of them singletons. Stated treatment: around 19 received Ad26.COV2.S at low or high dose, single or two shots; roughly five received placebo; per-sample allocation not given. Samples analyzed were those drawn on day 63 after the first vaccine or placebo injection. The sequencing here drew on peripheral blood, taken in a trial of Ad26.COV2.S vaccine versus placebo. The source is a person between 18 and 65 years old who received the Ad26.COV2.S COVID-19 vaccine or a placebo.

The chain employs TRBV28 and TRBJ2-3, with TRBD2 matching 12 bases. V dropped 2 bases and J dropped 3; count of bases not matched to a gene: 0. CDR3 size: 15 residues. In germline, CDR1 is MDHEN, CDR2 SYDVKM. The CDR3 DNA reads TGTGCCAGCAGTTTACTAGCGGGAGGGACAGATACGCAGTATTTT. Protein sequence: CASSLLAGGTDTQYF.

This sequence joins TRBV7-9 and TRBJ1-2, with 8 positions matching TRBD1. The CDR3 has 16 residues. V was pared by 3 bases and J by 0 bases, with 6 bases of the junction left unmatched. Germline values: CDR1 SEHNR, CDR2 FQNEAQ (reference sequence). The CDR3 spells CASSFFPQGANYGYTF. The CDR3 nucleotides are TGTGCCAGCAGCTTTTTCCCACAGGGGGCTAACTATGGCTACACCTTC.

The rearrangement uses TRBV5-1 and TRBJ1-2; weak D call: TRBD1 (6 bases). The CDR3 contains 13 residues. V was shortened by 4 bases and J by 3 bases, with 10 bases between the two germline ends. Germline V gene lookup returns CDR1 SGHRS and CDR2 YFSETQ. The CDR3 protein is CASSRTADYGYTF. The CDR3, as DNA: TGCGCCAGCAGCCGGACAGCTGACTATGGCTACACCTTC.

The chain carries TRBV7-3 and TRBJ2-1, with TRBD1 matching 9 bases. This CDR3 contains 15 residues. Germline CDR1 SGHTA, CDR2 FQGTGA. Trimming cost V 3 bases and J 8 bases; bases outside gene matches: 8. CDR3: CASSLWDRAVDEQFF. CDR3 nucleotide sequence: TGTGCCAGCAGCTTGTGGGACAGGGCGGTCGATGAGCAGTTCTTC.

In regard to this clone: The DNA is left out, because the CDR3 cannot be placed on it with certainty; the CDR3 is given as TCRdb lists it. CDR3 amino acids: CASSFFGSGGGDEQYF. This chain connects TRBV6-5 to TRBJ2-7; TRBD2 was called by the table and not checked on the DNA. Germline V gene data show CDR1 as MNHEY and CDR2 as SVGAGI. The CDR3 contains 16 residues when both ends are counted.

This clone occurred once. The chain uses TRBV9 and TRBJ2-2; 8 positions match TRBD1. This CDR3 region has 18 residues. Trimming removed 1 base from V and 4 bases from J; junction bases left unmatched: 12. CDR1 and CDR2 from the germline V gene are SGDLS and YYNGEE. The CDR3 DNA reads as TGTGCCAGCAGCGTAAAGCTTGGGACAGGTTTAATCACCGGGGAGCTGTTTTTT. Translation: CASSVKLGTGLITGELFF.

The rearrangement links TRBV5-6 to TRBJ2-7; TRBD1 might be the D (6 bases). CDR3 size: 15 residues. Trimming removed 3 bases from V and 3 bases from J, with 16 bases in between. Germline loops: CDR1 SGHDT, CDR2 YYEEEE. CDR3 loop: CASSWNLDRIYEQYF. The CDR3 DNA reads as TGTGCCAGCAGCTGGAACCTGGACAGAATCTACGAGCAGTACTTC.

This clone was seen only a few times. This chain joins TRBV5-5 and TRBJ1-3; D not resolved. Trimming removed 0 bases at V and 0 bases at J, with 4 bases between. The CDR3 covers 14 residues. Germline CDR1 and CDR2: SGHKS and YYEKEE (reference sequence). The CDR3 loop is CASSLEGSGNTIYF. The CDR3 region has the DNA TGTGCCAGCAGCTTGGAGGGCTCTGGAAACACCATATATTTT.

This chain connects TRBV2 to TRBJ1-1, with D perhaps matching TRBD1 (5 bases). Trimming left V 4 bases short and J 6 bases short, with 18 bases between. Germline CDR1 SNHLY, CDR2 FYNNEI. This CDR3 is 15 amino acids long. CDR3 DNA sequence: TGTGCCAGCAGTGTGATGGGGGGTGCTATGGCTGAAGCTTTCTTT. Its protein is CASSVMGGAMAEAFF.

This chain uses TRBV25-1 with TRBJ1-2; D unresolved. The CDR3 runs 15 residues. Germline V gene sequence: CDR1 MGHDK, CDR2 SYGVNS. V was shortened by 4 bases and J by 6 bases, with 18 bases between the two germline ends. CDR3 in amino acids: CASSASRGVVDGYTF. The CDR3 DNA is TGTGCCAGCAGTGCCTCGCGGGGAGTGGTGGATGGCTACACCTTC.

V gene TRBV20-1 combines with J gene TRBJ2-5; 9 nucleotides line up with TRBD1. This CDR3 contains 16 residues. Germline lookup yields CDR1 DFQATT and CDR2 SNEGSKA (reference sequence). V lost 3 bases and J lost 1; bases outside the gene matches: 9. For the CDR3, the DNA is TGCAGTGCTAGTGGGGGGACAGGGCCTCTCCAAGAGACCCAGTACTTC. Its protein product is CSASGGTGPLQETQYF.

V and J are TRBV19 and TRBJ2-1; a weak D match, TRBD1 (5 bases). The germline CDR1 and CDR2 sequences are LNHDA and SQIVND (reference sequence). CDR3 length equals 15 residues. V lost 3 bases, J lost 4 bases, and 13 bases lay in between. The CDR3 loop reads CASSMGRGPYNEQFF. The CDR3 region has the DNA TGTGCCAGTAGTATGGGTAGGGGCCCTTACAATGAGCAGTTCTTC.

This chain connects TRBV19 to TRBJ1-1, with no clear D. CDR3 size: 11 residues. Trimming left V 1 base short and J 6 bases short, with 3 bases between. Germline V CDR1 and CDR2: LNHDA, SQIVND (reference sequence). CDR3 in amino acids: CASSIGPEAFF. As DNA, the CDR3 is TGTGCCAGTAGTATAGGTCCTGAAGCTTTCTTT.

The V and J genes are TRBV9 and TRBJ1-2; 7 positions match TRBD1. Germline values: CDR1 SGDLS, CDR2 YYNGEE. The CDR3 has 17 residues. Losses at the gene ends were 0 bases for V and 2 bases for J; bases not matched to a gene: 10. Here the CDR3 DNA reads TGTGCCAGCAGCGTAGCTCAGGGGGAAATAGCGAACTATGGCTACACCTTC. This encodes CASSVAQGEIANYGYTF.

CDR3 sequence: CASSLGLPSTDTQYF. For the CDR3, the DNA is TGTGCCAGCAGCTTGGGGCTTCCTAGCACAGATACGCAGTATTTT. This chain joins TRBV5-6 and TRBJ2-3, with D hard to call. Trimming took off 0 bases at V and 0 bases at J, with 8 bases between the two ends. Germline V lookup: CDR1 SGHDT, CDR2 YYEEEE. The CDR3 spans 15 residues.

The chain combines TRBV5-4 with TRBJ2-5, with TRBD2 matching 9 bases. V was pared by 4 bases and J by 1 base, with 8 bases of the junction left unmatched. The CDR3 covers 16 residues. Germline V CDR1 and CDR2: SGHNT, YYREEE (reference sequence). The CDR3 loop is CASSPSGRGGQETQYF. CDR3 bases: TGTGCCAGCAGCCCCAGCGGGCGGGGGGGCCAAGAGACCCAGTACTTC.